Sequencing of this T cell receptor (beta chain) was carried out in a study of cytomegalovirus exposure and HLA in healthy donors. Study results and caveats: Cytomegalovirus-associated TCR beta chains were listed, numbering under 200. The dataset shows that most TCR sequences were rare, while some public TCRs occurred in many donors.

It was with 60 Vbeta and 13 Jbeta primers that the PCR ran. The repertoire was sequenced with immunoSEQ multiplex PCR; TCRdb's copy has only in-frame clones and lacks some. The profile covers roughly 100,000 clones, with roughly 80% appearing a single time and more than 3% taken by the ten largest. The CDR3 is made up of 14 amino acids. V dropped 6 bases and J dropped 10 bases, with 16 bases sitting between them. Looked up from germline, CDR1 is SGHVS and CDR2 is FNYEAQ. Worth noting for this clone: As yet, its antigen is unknown.

This sequence was found in a man aged 60-69 years in good health and CMV-seronegative. The rearrangement uses TRBV7-6 and TRBJ1-6; possibly TRBD1 for D (6 bases). Sequenced: PBMCs. The chain's CDR3 is CASRKNSQGSPLHF. CDR3 DNA: TGTGCCAGCAGGAAAAATTCCCAGGGGTCACCCCTCCACTTT.